These T cell receptor beta chains were read from a single sample in a study of blood T cell repertoires in COVID-19. Here immunoSEQ multiplex PCR was the method, and the copy in TCRdb shows in-frame clones only, minus some. Of approximately 300,000 clones in the sample, 80% to 95% were seen once. The sample comprised peripheral blood. These TCRs come from a woman under 40 with COVID-19, enrolled during active disease. Each CDR3 is given with its conserved first and last residue. Fields, in order: clone size, J gene, D gene, V gene, CDR3 protein, CDR3 DNA. The D gene is left open where the match is weak. Expanded clones get a size class; other rows say once, few or many, or leave the size out.

abundance: -
j_gene: TRBJ2-1
d_gene: -
v_gene: TRBV18
CDR3aa: CAGLRPPYNEQFF
CDR3nt: TGTGCCGGCTTGCGGCCCCCCTACAATGAGCAGTTCTTC

abundance: -
j_gene: TRBJ1-1
d_gene: TRBD1
v_gene: TRBV10-3
CDR3aa: CAIKGTGNTEAFF
CDR3nt: TGTGCCATCAAGGGGACAGGGAACACTGAAGCTTTCTTT

abundance: -
j_gene: TRBJ1-2
d_gene: -
v_gene: TRBV28
CDR3aa: CASQHLDKTYGYTF
CDR3nt: TGTGCCAGCCAACACCTCGACAAGACCTATGGCTACACCTTC

abundance: -
j_gene: TRBJ2-7
d_gene: -
v_gene: TRBV9
CDR3aa: CASSVAVLDEQYF
CDR3nt: TGTGCCAGCAGCGTGGCGGTCCTGGACGAGCAGTACTTC

abundance: -
j_gene: TRBJ2-2
d_gene: -
v_gene: TRBV7-9
CDR3aa: CASILDRTNTGELFF
CDR3nt: TGTGCCAGCATCCTCGACAGGACTAACACCGGGGAGCTGTTTTTT

abundance: -
j_gene: TRBJ1-5
d_gene: -
v_gene: TRBV6-2/TRBV6-3
CDR3aa: CASSYSRGAQPQHF
CDR3nt: TGTGCCAGCAGTTACAGCAGGGGTGCTCAGCCCCAGCATTTT

abundance: -
j_gene: TRBJ2-1
d_gene: -
v_gene: TRBV28
CDR3aa: CASSPAAHNEQFF
CDR3nt: TGTGCCAGCAGCCCGGCGGCCCACAATGAGCAGTTCTTC

abundance: -
j_gene: TRBJ2-5
d_gene: TRBD2
v_gene: TRBV4-2
CDR3aa: CASSAGLAGGGETQYF
CDR3nt: TGTGCCAGCAGCGCGGGACTAGCGGGAGGCGGAGAGACCCAGTACTTC

abundance: -
j_gene: TRBJ1-2
d_gene: TRBD1
v_gene: TRBV5-1
CDR3aa: CASSSNRGYGYTF
CDR3nt: TGCGCCAGCAGCTCTAACAGGGGCTATGGCTACACCTTC

abundance: once
j_gene: TRBJ2-3
d_gene: -
v_gene: TRBV19
CDR3aa: CASSSGDPYLTDTQYF
CDR3nt: TGTGCCAGTAGTTCGGGGGACCCGTACCTAACAGATACGCAGTATTTT

abundance: -
j_gene: TRBJ2-3
d_gene: -
v_gene: TRBV5-1
CDR3aa: CASSSGGTDTQYF
CDR3nt: TGCGCCAGCAGCTCAGGTGGCACAGATACGCAGTATTTT

abundance: -
j_gene: TRBJ1-1
d_gene: -
v_gene: TRBV27
CDR3aa: CASSLSWPQGAVTEAFF
CDR3nt: TGTGCCAGCAGTTTATCCTGGCCCCAGGGTGCGGTCACTGAAGCTTTCTTT

abundance: -
j_gene: TRBJ1-1
d_gene: -
v_gene: TRBV2
CDR3aa: CASTREGKLNTEAFF
CDR3nt: TGTGCCAGCACACGGGAGGGGAAATTGAACACTGAAGCTTTCTTT

abundance: -
j_gene: TRBJ2-7
d_gene: TRBD1
v_gene: TRBV19
CDR3aa: CASSRQGAREQYF
CDR3nt: TGTGCCAGTAGTCGACAGGGGGCCCGAGAGCAGTACTTC

abundance: -
j_gene: TRBJ2-7
d_gene: -
v_gene: TRBV28
CDR3aa: CASCRLPREQYF
CDR3nt: TGTGCCAGCTGCAGACTTCCCCGCGAGCAGTACTTC

abundance: -
j_gene: TRBJ1-6
d_gene: -
v_gene: TRBV13
CDR3aa: CASSFGSPPTNSPLHF
CDR3nt: TGTGCCAGCAGCTTCGGTTCACCACCTACTAATTCACCCCTCCACTTT

abundance: few
j_gene: TRBJ1-1
d_gene: -
v_gene: TRBV7-3
CDR3aa: CASSSGTRDTEAFF
CDR3nt: TGTGCCAGCAGCTCCGGGACTAGGGACACTGAAGCTTTCTTT

abundance: -
j_gene: TRBJ2-5
d_gene: -
v_gene: TRBV27
CDR3aa: CASSLAPLSRETQYF
CDR3nt: TGTGCCAGCAGTTTGGCCCCCCTCTCCCGAGAGACCCAGTACTTC

abundance: -
j_gene: TRBJ2-7
d_gene: TRBD1
v_gene: TRBV6-1
CDR3aa: CASSEADRAYEQYF
CDR3nt: TGTGCCAGCAGTGAAGCCGACAGGGCCTACGAGCAGTACTTC

abundance: -
j_gene: TRBJ2-7
d_gene: TRBD1
v_gene: TRBV19
CDR3aa: CASAPGTGPHEQYF
CDR3nt: TGTGCCAGTGCCCCCGGGACAGGGCCCCACGAGCAGTACTTC

abundance: -
j_gene: TRBJ2-7
d_gene: TRBD2
v_gene: TRBV3-1/TRBV3-2
CDR3aa: CASSQKDNRLAGAYEQYF
CDR3nt: TGTGCCAGCAGCCAGAAAGATAATAGGCTAGCGGGAGCGTACGAGCAGTACTTC

abundance: -
j_gene: TRBJ1-5
d_gene: -
v_gene: TRBV2
CDR3aa: CASSEDTVSNQPQHF
CDR3nt: TGTGCCAGCAGTGAAGATACAGTTAGCAATCAGCCCCAGCATTTT

abundance: -
j_gene: TRBJ2-7
d_gene: -
v_gene: TRBV7-8
CDR3aa: CASSFDSSYEQYF
CDR3nt: TGTGCCAGCAGCTTCGACAGCTCCTACGAGCAGTACTTC

abundance: -
j_gene: TRBJ2-7
d_gene: -
v_gene: TRBV19
CDR3aa: CASSSTTYEQYF
CDR3nt: TGTGCCAGTAGCTCTACTACCTACGAGCAGTACTTC

abundance: -
j_gene: TRBJ1-3
d_gene: -
v_gene: TRBV7-9
CDR3aa: CASSLGPGVIGNTIYF
CDR3nt: TGTGCCAGCAGCTTAGGTCCGGGGGTAATAGGAAACACCATATATTTT

abundance: -
j_gene: TRBJ1-1
d_gene: TRBD1
v_gene: TRBV19
CDR3aa: CASSIGAGGFHGTEAFF
CDR3nt: TGTGCCAGTAGTATTGGGGCAGGGGGCTTTCATGGCACTGAAGCTTTCTTT

abundance: -
j_gene: TRBJ2-7
d_gene: -
v_gene: TRBV5-1
CDR3aa: CASSPIGTYEQYF
CDR3nt: TGCGCCAGCAGCCCCATCGGGACCTACGAGCAGTACTTC

abundance: -
j_gene: TRBJ1-1
d_gene: -
v_gene: TRBV7-3
CDR3aa: CASSLFDRSEAFF
CDR3nt: TGTGCCAGCAGCTTATTTGACAGGAGTGAAGCTTTCTTT

abundance: -
j_gene: TRBJ2-7
d_gene: -
v_gene: TRBV15
CDR3aa: CATSRDVNYEQYF
CDR3nt: TGTGCCACCAGCAGAGATGTCAACTACGAGCAGTACTTC

abundance: once
j_gene: TRBJ2-7
d_gene: -
v_gene: TRBV4-2
CDR3aa: CASAPEPGYEQYF
CDR3nt: TGTGCCAGCGCCCCCGAGCCAGGATACGAGCAGTACTTC

abundance: -
j_gene: TRBJ1-1
d_gene: TRBD1
v_gene: TRBV7-9
CDR3aa: CASSPKGGPSEAFF
CDR3nt: TGTGCCAGCAGCCCTAAAGGGGGCCCCTCTGAAGCTTTCTTT

abundance: -
j_gene: TRBJ2-1
d_gene: TRBD2
v_gene: TRBV5-4
CDR3aa: CASSLASGLAGEGEQFF
CDR3nt: TGTGCCAGCAGCTTGGCTTCGGGACTAGCGGGAGAAGGTGAGCAGTTCTTC

abundance: -
j_gene: TRBJ1-5
d_gene: -
v_gene: TRBV2
CDR3aa: CASSERGANQPQHF
CDR3nt: TGTGCCAGCAGTGAACGGGGGGCTAATCAGCCCCAGCATTTT

abundance: -
j_gene: TRBJ1-2
d_gene: TRBD1
v_gene: TRBV5-1
CDR3aa: CASSLRTGGINGYTF
CDR3nt: TGCGCCAGCAGCCTCCGGACAGGGGGCATAAATGGCTACACCTTC

abundance: -
j_gene: TRBJ1-4
d_gene: TRBD1
v_gene: TRBV14
CDR3aa: CASSQGQGAYEKLFF
CDR3nt: TGTGCCAGCAGCCAAGGACAGGGGGCTTATGAAAAACTGTTTTTT

abundance: few
j_gene: TRBJ2-3
d_gene: TRBD2
v_gene: TRBV6-6
CDR3aa: CASSPGTSGEPWTDTQYF
CDR3nt: TGTGCCAGCAGTCCCGGGACTAGCGGAGAGCCATGGACAGATACGCAGTATTTT

abundance: -
j_gene: TRBJ1-5
d_gene: -
v_gene: TRBV27
CDR3aa: CASSFGISQPQHF
CDR3nt: TGTGCCAGTTCATTCGGGATTAGTCAGCCCCAGCATTTT

abundance: -
j_gene: TRBJ1-5
d_gene: -
v_gene: TRBV6-2/TRBV6-3
CDR3aa: CASSYPGQPQHF
CDR3nt: TGTGCCAGCAGTTATCCCGGGCAGCCCCAGCATTTT

abundance: -
j_gene: TRBJ1-5
d_gene: -
v_gene: TRBV6-1
CDR3aa: CASSEGTASNQPQHF
CDR3nt: TGTGCCAGCAGTGAAGGGACAGCTAGCAATCAGCCCCAGCATTTT

abundance: -
j_gene: TRBJ2-3
d_gene: TRBD2
v_gene: TRBV6-2/TRBV6-3
CDR3aa: CASSYSVAGFTDTQYF
CDR3nt: TGTGCCAGCAGTTACTCGGTAGCGGGGTTCACAGATACGCAGTATTTT

abundance: -
j_gene: TRBJ2-7
d_gene: -
v_gene: TRBV28
CDR3aa: CASSLLGDTYEQYF
CDR3nt: TGTGCCAGCAGTTTATTAGGGGACACCTACGAGCAGTACTTC

abundance: -
j_gene: TRBJ2-1
d_gene: TRBD2
v_gene: TRBV5-1
CDR3aa: CASSSSGSAYNEQFF
CDR3nt: TGCGCCAGCAGCAGTAGCGGGAGCGCCTACAATGAGCAGTTCTTC

abundance: -
j_gene: TRBJ2-1
d_gene: TRBD2
v_gene: TRBV7-9
CDR3aa: CASSRTSGYNEQFF
CDR3nt: TGTGCCAGCAGTCGGACTAGCGGATACAATGAGCAGTTCTTC

abundance: -
j_gene: TRBJ1-1
d_gene: -
v_gene: TRBV5-1
CDR3aa: CASSLGPGVRNTEAFF
CDR3nt: TGCGCCAGCAGCTTGGGCCCAGGGGTGAGGAACACTGAAGCTTTCTTT

abundance: -
j_gene: TRBJ2-2
d_gene: -
v_gene: TRBV5-1
CDR3aa: CASSVLKSGELFF
CDR3nt: TGCGCCAGCAGCGTCCTAAAGTCCGGGGAGCTGTTTTTT

abundance: -
j_gene: TRBJ2-5
d_gene: -
v_gene: TRBV3-1/TRBV3-2
CDR3aa: CASSQGPWETQYF
CDR3nt: TGTGCCAGCAGCCAAGGGCCCTGGGAGACCCAGTACTTC

abundance: -
j_gene: TRBJ2-7
d_gene: -
v_gene: TRBV7-9
CDR3aa: CASTDSGPASYEQYF
CDR3nt: TGTGCCAGCACCGATAGCGGACCGGCCTCCTACGAGCAGTACTTC

abundance: -
j_gene: TRBJ1-6
d_gene: -
v_gene: TRBV9
CDR3aa: CASSVEGSSYNSPLHF
CDR3nt: TGTGCCAGCAGCGTAGAAGGGAGCTCCTATAATTCACCCCTCCACTTT

abundance: few
j_gene: TRBJ2-6
d_gene: -
v_gene: TRBV28
CDR3aa: CASTPGGGGANVLTF
CDR3nt: TGTGCCAGCACCCCTGGGGGAGGTGGGGCCAACGTCCTGACTTTC

abundance: -
j_gene: TRBJ1-5
d_gene: -
v_gene: TRBV19
CDR3aa: CASRLTDRNQPQHF
CDR3nt: TGTGCCAGTAGGCTGACAGATCGTAATCAGCCCCAGCATTTT

abundance: -
j_gene: TRBJ1-3
d_gene: -
v_gene: TRBV11-3
CDR3aa: CASSWRMWGENTIYF
CDR3nt: TGTGCCAGCAGCTGGCGGATGTGGGGCGAAAACACCATATATTTT

abundance: -
j_gene: TRBJ2-3
d_gene: TRBD2
v_gene: TRBV30
CDR3aa: CASNPGLVGGPYF
CDR3nt: TGTGCCAGCAACCCGGGACTAGTGGGGGGGCCGTATTTT

abundance: -
j_gene: TRBJ1-5
d_gene: -
v_gene: TRBV20-1
CDR3aa: CSASFGNQPQHF
CDR3nt: TGCAGTGCTAGTTTCGGGAATCAGCCCCAGCATTTT

abundance: -
j_gene: TRBJ2-7
d_gene: TRBD2
v_gene: TRBV5-4
CDR3aa: CASSSERESSGQYF
CDR3nt: TGTGCCAGCAGCTCCGAGCGGGAGTCCTCCGGGCAGTACTTC

abundance: -
j_gene: TRBJ1-2
d_gene: TRBD1
v_gene: TRBV2
CDR3aa: CASSDDRAYGYTF
CDR3nt: TGTGCCAGCAGTGACGACAGGGCCTATGGCTACACCTTC

abundance: -
j_gene: TRBJ1-5
d_gene: -
v_gene: TRBV5-1
CDR3aa: CASSGSSGGINSNQPQHF
CDR3nt: TGCGCCAGCAGCGGGTCATCCGGGGGGATAAATAGCAATCAGCCCCAGCATTTT

abundance: once
j_gene: TRBJ2-5
d_gene: -
v_gene: TRBV12-3/TRBV12-4
CDR3aa: CASSLAGVTQYF
CDR3nt: TGTGCCAGCAGTTTAGCGGGAGTGACCCAGTACTTC

abundance: -
j_gene: TRBJ1-2
d_gene: -
v_gene: TRBV2
CDR3aa: CASSEATQGGYTF
CDR3nt: TGTGCCAGCAGTGAAGCGACTCAGGGGGGCTACACCTTC

abundance: -
j_gene: TRBJ1-4
d_gene: -
v_gene: TRBV30
CDR3aa: CAWSVRLNEKLFF
CDR3nt: TGTGCCTGGAGTGTGAGGCTCAATGAAAAACTGTTTTTT